These 18 T cell receptor beta chains share one sample of origin, sequenced in a study of follicular helper T cells after annual influenza vaccination. TCRdb's table, derived via immunoSEQ multiplex PCR, lists solely in-frame clones and lacks some. The table has over 14,000 clones, 84% seen once; the top ten hold 0.25% to 0.3%. Time point here: 2014-2015 season, pre-vaccination. The sample was CXCR5- memory CD4+ T cells sorted from blood, taken on the day of influenza vaccination. The source of these receptors is an adult who received the influenza vaccine.

The rearrangement links TRBV4-2 to TRBJ2-5; D uncertain. The V end lost 0 bases, the J end lost 5 bases, and 10 bases lay between the germline ends. The CDR3 is 14 residues long. Per the germline V gene, CDR1 is LGHNA and CDR2 is YNFKEQ. CDR3 DNA sequence: TGTGCCAGCAGCCAAGATATGATGATGGAGACCCAGTACTTC. Its translation is CASSQDMMMETQYF.

The CDR3 coding sequence is TGTGCCAGCAGTTTCAGGGGGGGCGAAGAGACCCAGTACTTC. This codes for CASSFRGGEETQYF. V usage is TRBV27 and J usage is TRBJ2-5; D is possibly TRBD1 or TRBD2 (7 bases each). The germline V gene encodes CDR1 MNHEY and CDR2 SMNVEV (reference sequence). The V and J ends lost 3 bases and 3 bases respectively, with 11 bases between them. The length of the CDR3 is 14 residues.

J is TRBJ2-3 and V is TRBV7-2, with unresolved D. The CDR3 is 12 amino acids. Per germline, CDR1 SGHTA and CDR2 FQGNSA. V lost 5 bases and J lost 2, with 5 bases in between. The DNA of the CDR3 is TGTGCCAGCAGCCCGGACACAGATACGCAGTATTTT. Translation gives CASSPDTDTQYF.

The rearrangement joins TRBV6-1 to TRBJ1-1; D might be TRBD1 (6 bases). Trimming took 4 bases from V and 1 from J, leaving 13 bases between them. The CDR3 has 15 amino acids. Germline loops: CDR1 MNHNS, CDR2 SASEGT. The CDR3 DNA sequence: TGTGCCAGCAGTGTCGGGGGCAGGGCGAACACTGAAGCTTTCTTT. Translation gives CASSVGGRANTEAFF.

This clone was detected only once. CDR3 in DNA: TGTGCCAGCAGCTTAAGAGGTGTGGAAAAACTGTTTTTT. Protein sequence: CASSLRGVEKLFF. This chain uses TRBV7-9 with TRBJ1-4; no firm D call. The germline CDR1 and CDR2 sequences are SEHNR and FQNEAQ (reference sequence). This CDR3 has 13 residues. V was cut by 2 bases and J by 8 bases, with 9 bases left in between.

The V and J genes are TRBV5-4 and TRBJ2-5; TRBD2 matches at 7 bases. This CDR3 is built from 16 residues. V was pared by 0 bases and J by 5 bases, with 10 bases of the junction left unmatched. CDR1 and CDR2 (germline): SGHNT, YYREEE (reference sequence). The CDR3 protein is CASSLAGRGRTETQYF. The CDR3 nucleotides are TGTGCCAGCAGCTTGGCCGGGCGGGGGAGAACGGAGACCCAGTACTTC. Complete variable domain (other parts from reference TRBV5-4 and TRBJ2-5): ETGVTQSPTHLIKTRGQQVTLRCSSQSGHNTVSWYQQALGQGPQFIFQYYREEENGRGNFPPRFSGLQFPNYSSELNVNALELDDSALYLCASSLAGRGRTETQYFGPGTRLLVL.

This chain connects TRBV7-2 to TRBJ2-5; 7 nucleotides line up with TRBD1. CDR3 size: 14 residues. Germline lookup yields CDR1 SGHTA and CDR2 FQGNSA. The trim removed 6 bases at V and 5 bases at J, leaving 9 bases unmatched. CDR3 region: CASRLNRGPETQYF. In nucleotides, the CDR3 is TGTGCCAGCAGGCTCAACAGGGGCCCGGAGACCCAGTACTTC.

This clone came up a few times. The chain employs TRBV27 and TRBJ2-7; no firm D call. Germline assignment: CDR1 MNHEY and CDR2 SMNVEV (reference sequence). This CDR3 contains 13 residues. Between the trimmed V and J ends, which lost 5 bases and 6 bases, there was a span of 14 bases. The CDR3 coding sequence is TGTGCCAGCAGTGCTCCGTCTATGGGCGAGCAGTACTTC. Amino acids: CASSAPSMGEQYF.

The chain links TRBV4-3 to TRBJ1-2; 11 bases align to TRBD1. This CDR3 is 17 amino acids long. The V gene's germline CDR1 is LGHNA and CDR2 YSLEER. With 3 bases clipped from V and 6 bases from J, the junction kept 12 bases outside the gene matches. CDR3 coding DNA: TGCGCCAGCAGCCAGGACGCTTTCGGACAGGGGGCTGATGGCTACACCTTC. Translating it yields CASSQDAFGQGADGYTF.

This chain uses TRBV30 with TRBJ2-2, with D unclear. Trimming removed 7 bases from V and 1 base from J, with 13 bases in between. Germline CDR1 is GTSNPN and CDR2 is SVGIG (reference sequence). CDR3 length: 14 residues. CDR3 sequence (DNA): TGTGCCTCCTGGACCGCGCAGAACACCGGGGAGCTGTTTTTT. Amino acid sequence: CASWTAQNTGELFF. Full variable domain (missing parts from reference TRBV30 and TRBJ2-2): SQTIHQWPATLVQPVGSPLSLECTVEGTSNPNLYWYRQAAGRGLQLLFYSVGIGQISSEVPQNLSASRPQDRQFILSSKKLLLSDSGFYLCASWTAQNTGELFFGEGSRLTVL.

CDR3 nucleotides: TGTGCCAGTAGTATTGTGGGGAGGACCTACGAGCAGTACTTC. Translated: CASSIVGRTYEQYF. V is TRBV19 and J is TRBJ2-7, with TRBD2 as a possible D gene (6 bases). Trimming took off 3 bases at V and 2 bases at J, with 11 bases between the two ends. The V gene's germline CDR1 is LNHDA and CDR2 SQIVND (reference sequence). This CDR3 has 14 amino acids. The full variable domain, its missing parts supplied by reference TRBV19 and TRBJ2-7, is DGGITQSPKYLFRKEGQNVTLSCEQNLNHDAMYWYRQDPGQGLRLIYYSQIVNDFQKGDIAEGYSVSREKKESFPLTVTSAQKNPTAFYLCASSIVGRTYEQYFGPGTRLTVT.

The chain has TRBV6-4 and TRBJ2-3; no firm D call. CDR3 length: 16 amino acids. V lost 5 bases and J 2 bases, leaving 17 bases between the germline ends. Germline V gives CDR1 MRHNA, CDR2 SNTAGT. CDR3 nucleotides: TGTGCCAGCAGTCACCCCGTGGACCAATACACAGATACGCAGTATTTT. Amino acids: CASSHPVDQYTDTQYF.

The V gene is TRBV6-6, the J gene TRBJ2-4, with unresolved D. This CDR3 spans 13 amino acids. Trimming took off 6 bases at V and 4 bases at J, with 10 bases between the two ends. Germline CDR1 reads MNHNY; CDR2 reads SVGAGI (reference sequence). CDR3 region: CASSMDGKNIQYF. CDR3 DNA sequence: TGTGCCAGCAGCATGGACGGGAAAAACATTCAGTACTTC.

V and J are TRBV14 and TRBJ1-1; D gene uncertain. Trimming stripped 4 bases from V and 5 bases from J, with 17 bases between. Germline CDR1 reads SGHDN; CDR2 reads FVKESK. The CDR3 spans 15 residues. The chain's CDR3 is CASSRLSGESTEAFF. The CDR3 DNA reads as TGTGCCAGCAGCCGACTCTCCGGGGAGTCGACTGAAGCTTTCTTT.

The chain recombines TRBV18 with TRBJ2-3; D remains unclear. Germline CDR1 KGHSH, CDR2 LQKENI. This CDR3 contains 13 residues. Trimming removed 6 bases from V and 0 bases from J, with 7 bases in between. The CDR3 DNA is TGTGCCAGCTCCTATACGAGCACAGATACGCAGTATTTT. It yields the protein CASSYTSTDTQYF. Combining the CDR3 with reference TRBV18 and TRBJ2-3 gives the whole variable domain NAGVMQNPRHLVRRRGQEARLRCSPMKGHSHVYWYRQLPEEGLKFMVYLQKENIIDESGMPKERFSAEFPKEGPSILRIQQVVRGDSAAYFCASSYTSTDTQYFGPGTRLTVL.

The J gene is TRBJ2-3, the V gene TRBV11-2, with 9 bases fitting TRBD2. The CDR3 is made up of 17 amino acids. The germline V gene has CDR1 SGHAT and CDR2 FQNNGV. Trimming removed 1 base from V and 4 bases from J; junction bases left unmatched: 9. The CDR3 region is CASSLGRRGGQSDTQYF. In DNA, the CDR3 is TGTGCCAGCAGCTTAGGTAGGCGGGGGGGCCAATCAGATACGCAGTATTTT.

CDR3 sequence: CASSLGQRSYEQYF. The DNA of the CDR3 is TGTGCCAGCAGTTTGGGACAGAGGTCCTACGAGCAGTACTTC. The J gene is TRBJ2-7, the V gene TRBV27; the match to TRBD1 covers 7 bases. Germline assignment: CDR1 MNHEY and CDR2 SMNVEV (reference sequence). CDR3 length: 14 amino acids. Unmatched junction bases numbered 3, after V lost 3 bases and J lost 1 base.

This chain uses TRBV6-6 with TRBJ2-5; the D gene is possibly TRBD2 (7 bases). Trimming removed 0 bases from V and 5 bases from J, with 13 bases in between. CDR3 size: 15 residues. Germline CDR1 reads MNHNY; CDR2 reads SVGAGI (reference sequence). The CDR3 is CASSYSSGGEETQYF. CDR3 bases: TGTGCCAGCAGTTACTCGTCGGGGGGCGAGGAGACCCAGTACTTC.